This T cell receptor (beta chain) was found in a study of regulatory T cells in long-lasting Graves disease. V trimming: 7 bases; J trimming: 5 bases; junction bases outside the gene matches: 4. CDR3 length: 13 amino acids. CDR1 MNHNS and CDR2 SASEGT come from the germline V gene. Time point indicated: newly diagnosed GD, antithyroid drugs for less than 3 months. PBMCs were the source of the RNA used for TCR sequencing. To make TCR beta libraries, researchers used iRepertoire HTBI primers and Arm-PCR of CDR3 regions. In TCRdb, the multiplex PCR reads were re-called with MiXCR into one record per CDR3 protein. Here the sample spans hundreds of thousands of distinct CDR3 sequences, roughly 16% being singletons. A further study also used this sample, focusing on T cells in Graves' hyperthyroidism and ophthalmopathy.

This clonotype originated in a man between 18 and 29 years old with Graves disease. This chain connects TRBV6-1 to TRBJ2-2, with 7 bases that match TRBD2. Sequencing was performed on peripheral blood mononuclear cells (PBMCs), taken at new diagnosis, from a patient treated with antithyroid drugs. The CDR3 protein is CASKRAGTGELFF. CDR3 nucleotide sequence: TGTGCCAGCAAAAGAGCGGGAACCGGGGAGCTGTTTTTT.